Below, 7 T cell receptor beta chains from the same sample are listed, as sequenced in a study of blood T cell repertoires in COVID-19. The method was immunoSEQ multiplex PCR; TCRdb's version includes in-frame clones alone and lacks a portion of them. The sample lists hundreds of thousands of clones, about nine tenths occurring once. The sample taken for sequencing was PBMCs or T cells enriched from blood (not recorded which). The receptors originated from a man aged 50 to 60 who had been exposed to COVID-19.

About this clone itself: This CDR3 is also generated by other DNA sequences in the sample. The rearrangement joins TRBV18 to TRBJ1-2; 9 nucleotides match TRBD1. Germline V gene sequence: CDR1 KGHSH, CDR2 LQKENI. Trimming cost V 4 bases and J 5 bases; bases outside gene matches: 2. The CDR3 consists of 13 residues. Here the CDR3 DNA reads TGTGCCAGCTCACGGGACAGGGTGTATGGCTACACCTTC. Amino acids: CASSRDRVYGYTF.

The V and J genes are TRBV28 and TRBJ1-4; possibly TRBD1 for D (6 bases). The CDR3 has 15 residues. The V and J ends lost 3 bases and 3 bases respectively, with 11 bases between them. Per the germline V gene, CDR1 is MDHEN and CDR2 is SYDVKM. The CDR3 nucleotides are TGTGCCAGCAGTTTGGGGACAACGGCTAATGAAAAACTGTTTTTT. Protein: CASSLGTTANEKLFF.

This chain connects TRBV14 to TRBJ2-5; D perhaps matches TRBD2 (5 bases). The germline CDR1 and CDR2 sequences are SGHDN and FVKESK. The germline V and J ends were trimmed by 1 base and 3 bases, with 18 bases remaining between them. The CDR3 totals 17 residues. This CDR3 is CASSQGIRTRGEETQYF. The CDR3 nucleotides read TGTGCCAGCAGCCAAGGCATCAGGACCCGGGGAGAAGAGACCCAGTACTTC.

The V gene is TRBV5-1, the J gene TRBJ1-2; the match to TRBD1 covers 8 bases. The V segment lost 0 bases and the J segment 5 bases; nucleotides outside the gene matches: 0. The CDR3 totals 13 residues. The V gene's germline CDR1 is SGHRS and CDR2 YFSETQ. CDR3: CASSLGDRYGYTF. As DNA, the CDR3 is TGCGCCAGCAGCTTGGGGGACAGGTATGGCTACACCTTC.

The CDR3 reads CASSQAQRGTEAFF. CDR3 coding DNA: TGCGCCAGCAGCCAAGCTCAACGAGGGACTGAAGCTTTCTTT. The V call is TRBV4-1, the J call TRBJ1-1; D ambiguous. The germline V and J ends were trimmed by 1 base and 5 bases, with 11 bases remaining between them. The CDR3 length is 14 residues. From germline, CDR1 is MGHRA and CDR2 YSYEKL.

The chain couples TRBV5-1 to TRBJ1-2; 8 bases map to TRBD1. The CDR3 length is 13 residues. Germline V CDR1 and CDR2: SGHRS, YFSETQ. Losses at the gene ends were 5 bases for V and 6 bases for J; bases not matched to a gene: 6. The CDR3 DNA sequence: TGCGCCAGCAGAATGGACAGGGCCAATGGCTACACCTTC. Protein product: CASRMDRANGYTF.

The J gene is TRBJ1-5, the V gene TRBV7-8; TRBD1 might be the D (6 bases). Trimming cost V 10 bases and J 3 bases, with 13 bases left between them. The CDR3 is made up of 13 amino acids. Germline CDR1 reads SGHVS; CDR2 reads FQNEAQ. This CDR3 is CATTGQINQPQHF. The CDR3 nucleotides are TGTGCCACCACAGGACAGATCAATCAGCCCCAGCATTTT.